This TCR beta chain was documented in a study of Ad26.COV2.S vaccination and SARS-CoV-2 variants. On the study more broadly: Recipients of Ad26.COV2.S got it intramuscularly, once or twice 56 days apart. Points from the study as a whole: Responses of T cells in total may have been underestimated by the TCR breadth and depth analyses. Reportedly, after vaccination the spike-specific CD8+ and CD4+ T cell responses displayed substantial breadth. Comparability of non-spike TCR breadth was observed across vaccine and placebo recipients.

This CDR3 spans 11 amino acids. In germline, CDR1 is MNHEY, CDR2 SVGAGI. The V and J ends lost 10 bases and 0 bases respectively, with 6 bases between them. TCRdb keeps only in-frame clones here, not all; method: immunoSEQ multiplex PCR. The sample shows hundreds of thousands of clones, around 86% of them seen only once. As concerns this clone: What it recognizes is unknown.

Treatment specified: around 19 received Ad26.COV2.S at low or high dose, single or two shots; about 5 received placebo; per-sample allocation not given. At day 63 after the first vaccine or placebo injection, samples were drawn. The sequencing here drew on peripheral blood, taken in a trial of Ad26.COV2.S vaccine versus placebo. The clonotype originates from a person between 18 and 65 years old who received the Ad26.COV2.S COVID-19 vaccine or a placebo. The V and J genes are TRBV6-5 and TRBJ1-1; D not resolved. The CDR3 sequence: CATRVNTEAFF. CDR3 sequence (DNA): TGTGCCACCCGGGTGAACACTGAAGCTTTCTTT.